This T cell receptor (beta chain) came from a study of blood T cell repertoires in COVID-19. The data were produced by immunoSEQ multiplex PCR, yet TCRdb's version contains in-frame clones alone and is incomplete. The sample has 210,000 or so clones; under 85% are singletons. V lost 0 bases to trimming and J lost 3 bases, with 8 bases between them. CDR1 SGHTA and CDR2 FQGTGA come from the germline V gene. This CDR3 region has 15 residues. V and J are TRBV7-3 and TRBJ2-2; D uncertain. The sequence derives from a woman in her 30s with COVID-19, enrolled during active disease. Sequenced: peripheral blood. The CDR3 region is CASSLTHSYTGELFF. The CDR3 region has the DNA TGTGCCAGCAGCTTAACTCACAGCTACACCGGGGAGCTGTTTTTT.